Listed below are T cell receptor beta chains from one sample, sequenced in a study of blood T cell repertoires in COVID-19. Here immunoSEQ multiplex PCR was the method, and the copy in TCRdb shows in-frame clones only, minus some. The table includes tens of thousands of clones, approximately 87% detected once. What was sequenced was peripheral blood. These receptor sequences come from a woman aged 80 or over with acute or convalescent COVID-19. Both conserved end residues are part of each CDR3.

>TRBJ2-3|TRBV7-9
CASSRGQGSQYF
>TRBJ1-5|TRBV19
CASTDRRNQPQHF
>TRBJ2-1|TRBV10-3
CAISTAGTTYNEQFF
>TRBJ1-1|TRBV5-1
CASSLGNRVLLNTEAFF
>TRBJ1-6|TRBV27
CASSLTGRSYNSPLHF
>TRBJ1-1|TRBV5-1
CASSLDLGARTEAFF
>TRBJ1-1|TRBV9
CASSPHQFLNTEAFF
>TRBJ1-4|TRBV5-6
CASSFKPTSTNEKLFF
>TRBJ2-7|TRBV12-3/TRBV12-4
CASSGPGGEQYF
>TRBJ2-1|TRBV27
CASPPLGFF
>TRBJ1-2|TRBV19
CASSRGGDGYTF
>TRBJ2-3|TRBV13
CASSARGFTAGPSTDTQYF
>TRBJ2-7|TRBV5-5
CASSLGSAAEQYF
>TRBJ2-3|TRBV3-1/TRBV3-2
CASSQDSSGGNTQYF
>TRBJ2-5|TRBV7-3
CASSLGTSGNLETQYF
>TRBJ2-2|TRBV19
CASSIGGMGNTGELFF
>TRBJ1-5|TRBV5-6
CASSYWTGATSNQPQHF
>TRBJ2-5|TRBV9
CASSVAEAETQYF
>TRBJ2-5|TRBV5-1
CASSLGAEETQYF
>TRBJ2-1|TRBV12-3/TRBV12-4
CASIAVQGNEQFF
>TRBJ1-2|TRBV29-1
CSVEEWDNANYGYTF
>TRBJ1-5|TRBV7-9
CASSLAGQGTGQPQHF
>TRBJ2-6|TRBV7-9
CASSPGQRGTGANVLTF
>TRBJ1-4|TRBV2
CASQRSNEKLFF
>TRBJ2-7|TRBV6-5
CASKNQGPYEQYF
>TRBJ2-1|TRBV9
CASSPQLAGDNEQFF
>TRBJ1-1|TRBV9
CASSVDKNTEAFF
>TRBJ1-4|TRBV9
CASSVGRQANEKLFF
>TRBJ2-3|TRBV2
CASSGGQRATDTQYF
>TRBJ2-3|TRBV30
CAWGTFSTDTQYF
>TRBJ1-4|TRBV5-6
CASLKGATNEKLFF
>TRBJ1-1|TRBV19
CASSTGGTDRTEAFF
>TRBJ1-2|TRBV5-3
CARSLAGISNYGYTF
>TRBJ1-2|TRBV3-1/TRBV3-2
CASSRDRGGGYTF
>TRBJ2-3|TRBV7-2
CASSAYGTSRTDTQYF
>TRBJ1-4|TRBV7-9
CASSLNQASPTNEKLFF
>TRBJ2-7|TRBV11-2
CASSSGTSGSSTYEQYF
>TRBJ1-6|TRBV3-1/TRBV3-2
CASRLATGVRSPLHF
>TRBJ1-1|TRBV12-3/TRBV12-4
CASSVREDSEAFF
>TRBJ2-3|TRBV7-6
CASSLATLNTDTQYF
>TRBJ2-2|TRBV4-2
CASSQDLGRNTGELFF
>TRBJ1-1|TRBV6-1
CASSEVQGHTEAFF
>TRBJ1-3|TRBV5-1
CASSPTGSSGNTIYF